A single T cell receptor (beta chain) is shown here with its context. The CDR3 length is 15 residues. Trimming removed 3 bases at V and 5 bases at J, with 15 bases between. CDR1 is KGHDR and CDR2 is SFDVKD in the germline V gene. These data are taken from a study of T cells in Graves' hyperthyroidism and ophthalmopathy. Study overall: The authors collected peripheral blood at initial diagnosis, before any treatment.

TCR beta CDR3 regions were amplified from RNA transcripts. The primer set for the first-round RT-PCR of the TCR CDR3 was HTBI. MiXCR was run by TCRdb on the multiplex PCR reads, yielding one entry per CDR3 protein. The sample includes about 640,000 distinct CDR3 sequences, around 20% of them seen just once. The sequence derives from a man aged 25 to 40 with Graves' ophthalmopathy. The sample consisted of blood. The V gene is TRBV24-1, the J gene TRBJ2-5; maybe TRBD1 (6 bases). CDR3 DNA: TGTGCCACCAGTGATACAGGGTCCTGGGGGGAGACCCAGTACTTC. This gives the protein CATSDTGSWGETQYF.